This entry concerns a single T cell receptor beta chain. Its antigen remains unidentified. There are no base qualities to consult, and no much larger clone falls within one base. V was cut back by 0 bases and J by 6 bases, leaving a gap of 6 bases between them. The CDR3, from cysteine to phenylalanine, totals 13 residues. The CDR3 DNA has 39 bases and is translated from base 1. CDR1 is given as SGDLS and CDR2 as YYNGEE, both from the germline V gene. This sample was taken from a study of T cells after somatic rescue of genetic block (dated by TCRdb to 2018 to 2021). General notes on the study: The study assessed how robust, over the long term, a T-cell system was when the system had developed through somatic rescue of a genetic block in T-cell development.

Preparation of the library involved the immunoSEQ multiplex PCR assay. As stored in TCRdb, this immuneACCESS dataset retains in-frame rearrangements with V and J assigned. A fraction of the clones does not appear; measured against another copy, unresolved V genes explain less than half of the discrepancy, and the remainder lacks a known reason. In all, the sample holds 15,000 or so clones, and less than 85% of those were seen once. Clones ranked in the top ten supply around 26% of the sample. Sequencing was performed on peripheral blood mononuclear cells (PBMCs). In this chain, TRBV9 is recombined with TRBJ2-2; the D gene is unclear. This receptor was taken from a man between 18 and 29 years old. The DNA sequence follows: TGTGCCAGCAGCGTAGTAGTGGCCGGGGAGCTGTTTTTT. Its amino acids are CASSVVVAGELFF.